This TCR beta chain was observed in a study of blood T cells in healthy people across ages. Findings of the study overall: Possibly, changes in expanded clonotypes were confounded because donor CMV status was unknown. Bulk PBMC profiling left naive and antigen-experienced comparisons inconclusive.

With V trimmed by 1 base and J by 4 bases, 3 bases remained unmatched. The germline gives CDR1 SGHVS, CDR2 FQNEAQ. The CDR3 contains 14 residues. In each sample, at least 7 million PBMCs were isolated. Sample-barcoded 5' priming and a J-beta primer mix drove a second PCR of about 7 to 11 cycles. Every sample gave at least 2.5 million paired-end reads containing CDR3. TCRdb re-analysed the 5' RACE reads in MiXCR, keeping a single row per CDR3 protein. The sample gives around 620,000 distinct CDR3 sequences, about 25% of which show up once; approximately 18% is in the top ten. This clonotype has a handful of counts. Its cognate antigen is unknown.

Sequencing used blood. The chain couples TRBV7-8 to TRBJ1-1; 7 bases match TRBD1. This sequence was found in a woman aged 70-85 years in good health. CDR3 nucleotides: TGTGCCAGCAGCTTAGAGCAGGGGGGCACTGAAGCTTTCTTT. It is translated as CASSLEQGGTEAFF.